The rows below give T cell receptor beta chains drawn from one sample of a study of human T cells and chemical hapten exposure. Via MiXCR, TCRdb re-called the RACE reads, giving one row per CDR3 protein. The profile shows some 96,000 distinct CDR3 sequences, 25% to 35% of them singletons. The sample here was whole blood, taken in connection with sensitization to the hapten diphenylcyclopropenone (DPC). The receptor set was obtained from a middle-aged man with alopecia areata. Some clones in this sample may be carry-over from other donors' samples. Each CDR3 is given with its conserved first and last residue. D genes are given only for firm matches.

CDR3 protein: CASSPGTGPGANVLTF
D gene: TRBD1
V gene: TRBV5-1

CDR3 protein: CASSQGGVAGIATSTDTQYF
D gene: -
V gene: TRBV3-1

CDR3 protein: CSARDRVGNQPQHF
D gene: TRBD1
V gene: TRBV20-1

CDR3 protein: CSATPTSGRGYEQYF
D gene: TRBD2
V gene: TRBV20-1

CDR3 protein: CASSQVGEGKGANVLTF
D gene: -
V gene: TRBV14

CDR3 protein: CASSLEGTSGRYEQYF
D gene: TRBD2
V gene: TRBV7-2

CDR3 protein: CASTRIAYSYEQYF
D gene: -
V gene: TRBV6-2/TRBV6-3

CDR3 protein: CASSEFRGWDTGELFF
D gene: -
V gene: TRBV6-1

CDR3 protein: CASSLTDTGELFF
D gene: -
V gene: TRBV18

CDR3 protein: CASSLDGAGELFF
D gene: -
V gene: TRBV11-2

CDR3 protein: CASSQRQGPYEQYF
D gene: TRBD1
V gene: TRBV27

CDR3 protein: CAISESSGETDTQYF
D gene: -
V gene: TRBV10-3

CDR3 protein: CASSPRTSGHTDTQYF
D gene: TRBD2
V gene: TRBV4-3

CDR3 protein: CASSPSRQASNQPQHF
D gene: -
V gene: TRBV12-3/TRBV12-4

CDR3 protein: CASSYPTSGRCNEQFF
D gene: TRBD2
V gene: TRBV6-8

CDR3 protein: CATSPGSGRKDTQYF
D gene: TRBD2
V gene: TRBV15

CDR3 protein: CASSSTGGGTGELFF
D gene: TRBD1
V gene: TRBV7-3

CDR3 protein: CASTRYTGELFF
D gene: -
V gene: TRBV6-1

CDR3 protein: CASSRGQGPSGNTEAFF
D gene: TRBD1
V gene: TRBV18

CDR3 protein: CSVPRESPFNEQFF
D gene: -
V gene: TRBV29-1

CDR3 protein: CASSSALGNTGELFF
D gene: -
V gene: TRBV5-6

CDR3 protein: CASSPPYTEAFF
D gene: -
V gene: TRBV28

CDR3 protein: CASSRGDNYGYTF
D gene: -
V gene: TRBV28

CDR3 protein: CASSVGPGGQGTGGYTF
D gene: TRBD1
V gene: TRBV9

CDR3 protein: CASSLASLTAYQETQYF
D gene: -
V gene: TRBV5-1

CDR3 protein: CASSWDRRYNEQFF
D gene: TRBD1
V gene: TRBV28

CDR3 protein: CASSQEDRDANEQFF
D gene: TRBD1
V gene: TRBV4-1

CDR3 protein: CAPKGGRETQYF
D gene: -
V gene: TRBV28

CDR3 protein: CASSLRPRNNEQFF
D gene: -
V gene: TRBV3-1

CDR3 protein: CASSLIPAGGLNGNEQFF
D gene: TRBD2
V gene: TRBV28

CDR3 protein: CATMDGRDLTKNIQYF
D gene: -
V gene: TRBV24-1

CDR3 protein: CASSQSQSGGRNEQFF
D gene: TRBD2
V gene: TRBV4-3

CDR3 protein: CASSWRAGERTDTQYF
D gene: TRBD2
V gene: TRBV6-2/TRBV6-3

CDR3 protein: CASSLGIAGGSGEQFF
D gene: TRBD2
V gene: TRBV7-8

CDR3 protein: CSAGTLRETQYF
D gene: -
V gene: TRBV29-1

CDR3 protein: CASSRRTAANTGELFF
D gene: -
V gene: TRBV5-1

CDR3 protein: CASTLTIAGGPWNEQFF
D gene: TRBD2
V gene: TRBV6-1

CDR3 protein: CATSRDQWRQETQYF
D gene: -
V gene: TRBV15

CDR3 protein: CASSLLSGSSSYNEQFF
D gene: -
V gene: TRBV5-1

CDR3 protein: CASSPGGTDTQYF
D gene: -
V gene: TRBV7-9

CDR3 protein: CSAIAGGPGEQFF
D gene: TRBD2
V gene: TRBV29-1

CDR3 protein: CASRPSRADTQYF
D gene: -
V gene: TRBV6-5

CDR3 protein: CASSTPGTENTEAFF
D gene: TRBD1
V gene: TRBV28

CDR3 protein: CASSLTAGNTEAFF
D gene: -
V gene: TRBV5-1

CDR3 protein: CASSYWEAGYNEQFF
D gene: -
V gene: TRBV6-2/TRBV6-3

CDR3 protein: CASSTFGQGARNTEAFF
D gene: TRBD1
V gene: TRBV27